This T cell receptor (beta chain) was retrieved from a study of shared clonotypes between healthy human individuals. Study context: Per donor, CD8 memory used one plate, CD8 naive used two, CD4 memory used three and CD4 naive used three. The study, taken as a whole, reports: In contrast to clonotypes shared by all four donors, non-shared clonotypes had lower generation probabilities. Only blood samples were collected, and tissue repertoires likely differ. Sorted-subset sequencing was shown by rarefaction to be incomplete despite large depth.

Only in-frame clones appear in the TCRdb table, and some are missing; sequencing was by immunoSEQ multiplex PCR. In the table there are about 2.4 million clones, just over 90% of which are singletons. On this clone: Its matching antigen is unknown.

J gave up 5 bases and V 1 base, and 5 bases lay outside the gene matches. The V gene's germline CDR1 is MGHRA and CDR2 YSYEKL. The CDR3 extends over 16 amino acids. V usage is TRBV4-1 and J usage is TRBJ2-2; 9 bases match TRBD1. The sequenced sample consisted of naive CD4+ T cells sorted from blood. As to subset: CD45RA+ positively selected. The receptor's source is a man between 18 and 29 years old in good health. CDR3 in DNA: TGCGCCAGCAGCCAAGCCGGACAGGGGATTACCGGGGAGCTGTTTTTT. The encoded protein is CASSQAGQGITGELFF.